These T cell receptor beta chains were read from a single sample in a study of T cells in Graves' hyperthyroidism and ophthalmopathy. A single record per CDR3 protein comes from TCRdb applying MiXCR to the multiplex PCR reads. Altogether around 690,000 distinct CDR3 sequences are present, around 20% being singletons, with the ten largest covering under 35%. Input material: blood. The receptors originated from a man aged 25-40 years with Graves' ophthalmopathy. Each CDR3 is given without its conserved first and last residue. Each record gives: J gene, V gene, CDR3 protein.

J gene: TRBJ2-2; V gene: TRBV7-8; CDR3 protein: ASKSDIVTISTGELF
J gene: TRBJ2-1; V gene: TRBV5-1; CDR3 protein: ASSLSWGMVSNEQF
J gene: TRBJ2-1; V gene: TRBV6-1; CDR3 protein: ASSLLPSSYNEQF
J gene: TRBJ2-3; V gene: TRBV20-1; CDR3 protein: SAMGRGGGTDTQY
J gene: TRBJ1-2; V gene: TRBV28; CDR3 protein: ASSLRGTVSHT
J gene: TRBJ2-7; V gene: TRBV28; CDR3 protein: ASSLSRSRRSYEQY
J gene: TRBJ1-4; V gene: TRBV7-9; CDR3 protein: ASSFSQGGKLF
J gene: TRBJ2-1; V gene: TRBV5-1; CDR3 protein: ASSLEQGGNEQF
J gene: TRBJ1-5; V gene: TRBV7-9; CDR3 protein: ASSPYQGAGNQPQH
J gene: TRBJ2-3; V gene: TRBV11-2; CDR3 protein: ASSLASGPTDTQY
J gene: TRBJ1-1; V gene: TRBV5-1; CDR3 protein: ASSLEGITEAF
J gene: TRBJ2-4; V gene: TRBV7-2; CDR3 protein: ASSLGGAKNIQY
J gene: TRBJ1-2; V gene: TRBV28; CDR3 protein: ASSTAGTASGGYGYT
J gene: TRBJ1-1; V gene: TRBV10-3; CDR3 protein: AISESRWVGLNTEAF
J gene: TRBJ2-7; V gene: TRBV27; CDR3 protein: ASSQLAGTVYEQY
J gene: TRBJ1-4; V gene: TRBV7-2; CDR3 protein: ASSLSTANEKLF
J gene: TRBJ2-1; V gene: TRBV15; CDR3 protein: ATSTTGGRYNEQF
J gene: TRBJ2-7; V gene: TRBV7-9; CDR3 protein: ASSSALSSYEQY
J gene: TRBJ2-5; V gene: TRBV3-1; CDR3 protein: ASSQDGAETQY
J gene: TRBJ2-7; V gene: TRBV20-1; CDR3 protein: SASSPSGDYEQY
J gene: TRBJ1-2; V gene: TRBV5-1; CDR3 protein: ARGGVTGELYGYT
J gene: TRBJ2-3; V gene: TRBV29-1; CDR3 protein: SVERWDHGRGQDTQY
J gene: TRBJ2-7; V gene: TRBV7-9; CDR3 protein: ASSFKRSAGANSEQY
J gene: TRBJ1-5; V gene: TRBV12-3/TRBV12-4; CDR3 protein: ASSFPGNNQPQH
J gene: TRBJ2-5; V gene: TRBV11-2; CDR3 protein: ASSKDRGRRETQY
J gene: TRBJ1-2; V gene: TRBV6-1; CDR3 protein: ASSGGGAGYT
J gene: TRBJ2-3; V gene: TRBV6-2/TRBV6-3; CDR3 protein: ASSDWPSSTDTQY
J gene: TRBJ2-7; V gene: TRBV30; CDR3 protein: AWTRKKIYEQY
J gene: TRBJ2-7; V gene: TRBV12-3/TRBV12-4; CDR3 protein: ASGSSQGPYEQY
J gene: TRBJ2-7; V gene: TRBV12-3/TRBV12-4; CDR3 protein: ASSLASGENEQY
J gene: TRBJ1-5; V gene: TRBV28; CDR3 protein: ASSLSLRGQPQH
J gene: TRBJ2-7; V gene: TRBV29-1; CDR3 protein: SVAGTGKYEQY
J gene: TRBJ1-5; V gene: TRBV10-3; CDR3 protein: AISEGNQPQH
J gene: TRBJ2-5; V gene: TRBV7-2; CDR3 protein: ASRFDRSLETQY
J gene: TRBJ1-2; V gene: TRBV11-2; CDR3 protein: ASSSGPTGPYGYT
J gene: TRBJ1-2; V gene: TRBV29-1; CDR3 protein: SVETRDGHT
J gene: TRBJ2-7; V gene: TRBV14; CDR3 protein: ASSSGRFYEQY
J gene: TRBJ2-2; V gene: TRBV5-1; CDR3 protein: ASSLGGRNTGELF
J gene: TRBJ2-7; V gene: TRBV4-1; CDR3 protein: ASSQTPDPKYEQY
J gene: TRBJ2-3; V gene: TRBV7-3; CDR3 protein: ASSFGQGGGSDTQY
J gene: TRBJ1-6; V gene: TRBV6-1; CDR3 protein: ASSDPGQISNSPLH
J gene: TRBJ2-5; V gene: TRBV20-1; CDR3 protein: SAQGLARYQETQY
J gene: TRBJ2-1; V gene: TRBV24-1; CDR3 protein: ATSDHGGRGHEQF
J gene: TRBJ2-1; V gene: TRBV12-3/TRBV12-4; CDR3 protein: ASSATGGNYNEQF
J gene: TRBJ2-3; V gene: TRBV3-1; CDR3 protein: ASSQVSGRPDTQY
J gene: TRBJ2-3; V gene: TRBV5-1; CDR3 protein: ASSYRDRYTDTQY
J gene: TRBJ2-7; V gene: TRBV10-3; CDR3 protein: AIKAGTATYEQY
J gene: TRBJ1-1; V gene: TRBV6-1; CDR3 protein: ASSSPATGGTEAF
J gene: TRBJ2-3; V gene: TRBV28; CDR3 protein: ASSSPGTGGQNTQY
J gene: TRBJ2-3; V gene: TRBV5-1; CDR3 protein: ASSLDGPDTDTQY
J gene: TRBJ2-7; V gene: TRBV20-1; CDR3 protein: SARAQGTGTYEQY
J gene: TRBJ2-1; V gene: TRBV29-1; CDR3 protein: SVDRLAGRHEQF
J gene: TRBJ2-6; V gene: TRBV6-2/TRBV6-3; CDR3 protein: ASIGSGESSGANVLT
J gene: TRBJ2-7; V gene: TRBV6-1; CDR3 protein: ASSDGRGGFGLLGEQY
J gene: TRBJ2-7; V gene: TRBV11-2; CDR3 protein: ASSYQPAEQY
J gene: TRBJ1-1; V gene: TRBV28; CDR3 protein: ASSLFGQGVGTEAF
J gene: TRBJ2-5; V gene: TRBV2; CDR3 protein: ASSSHSLAKETQY
J gene: TRBJ1-4; V gene: TRBV3-1; CDR3 protein: ASSLTGFANEKLF